The TCR beta chain under discussion was sequenced for a study of T cells in Graves' hyperthyroidism and ophthalmopathy (dated by TCRdb to between 2018 and 2020). For context, the study as a whole: Peripheral blood was sampled at the time of initial diagnosis, prior to any treatment. Once sampling was done, hyperthyroidism patients were given methimazole at a starting dose of 30 mg daily, whereas ophthalmopathy patients were given high-dose intravenous methylprednisolone. The paper reports TCR Vbeta CDR3 sequencing of some 140 peripheral blood samples: around 41 ophthalmopathy, 75 to 80 hyperthyroidism and 17 progressor patients. The approximately 100 discovery patients were divided at random into training and test sets in a 7:3 ratio. The study also compared thyroid tissue and blood T-cell repertoires from 6 or 7 Graves' hyperthyroidism patients. Prospective prediction of ophthalmopathy was tested in an independent validation cohort consisting of 18 hyperthyroidism patients and approximately 16 patients who later progressed to ophthalmopathy. TCR V-J signatures able to tell the groups apart were searched for in a discovery cohort of 95 to 100 patients, of whom roughly 42 had Graves' ophthalmopathy and roughly 57 had stable Graves' hyperthyroidism. On the study overall, not on this receptor specifically: In cross-validation, a model built on a 13 V-J signature told ophthalmopathy apart from stable hyperthyroidism with 85% to 90% sensitivity and roughly 81% specificity, and in testing the same model reached 80%/75%. No statistical method was used to fix the sample size in advance, and group allocation was not hidden from the investigators. Blood samples also contained most of the expanded thyroid clonotypes (frequency above 0.001), which suggests that blood repertoires may reflect thyroid immune responses. In validation, the model predicted progression to ophthalmopathy a median of about 6.5 months before onset, with over 60% sensitivity and around 76% specificity.

TCR beta CDR3 regions were amplified from RNA transcripts. The first round of RT-PCR for the TCR CDR3 was performed with the HTBI primer set and the Qiagen OneStep RT-PCR kit. The libraries were constructed in a second round of multiplex PCR and then size-selected and purified. Sequencing of the libraries was done on an Illumina HiSeq2000 using paired-end 100 bp reads. For the original study's pipeline: SOAPnuke was used to process the raw data, throwing out any read that contained adapters or uncalled bases, had a mean Phred below 15, or lacked an exact constant-primer or identifier match. High-quality paired reads were merged using COPE v1.2.5, and each unique nucleotide sequence was defined as a clonotype. MiTCR v1.1 was used to align the clonotypes against IMGT TRBV, TRBD and TRBJ reference segments. Analysis was restricted to V-J combinations with a frequency above 0.0001, which covered over 98% of repertoires. A TCS score was defined as the ratio between F50 (clonal expansion) and ExV (chaos), using BLOSUM62-based TCRdist between CDR3 peptides within each V-J. Welch's t-statistics and random forest reduced roughly 500 V-J features to roughly 13, which were used in a naive Bayes classifier (R e1071). Using fastp at Q25 and MiXCR, TCRdb reprocessed the public reads and kept productive beta chains. All rows with the same CDR3 protein become a single entry with the most common DNA and genes. TCRdb's processing, not the authors' own work, is the source of the V and J calls. This sample lists 300,000 or so distinct CDR3 sequences; around 17% were detected once. Approximately 35% of the sample lies in the top ten.

Stable Graves' hyperthyroidism was defined as the absence of progression to ophthalmopathy over 18 months of follow-up. Hyperthyroidism patients were aged 18 to 65 years and newly diagnosed, with disease duration of less than 2 months. Any patient with an uncontrolled infection, another autoimmune disease, pregnancy or lactation was excluded. Clinical symptoms, serum thyroxine and TRAb, thyroid ultrasound, and orbital computed tomography formed the basis for the diagnoses. PBMCs were separated from 8 to 10 ml of fresh peripheral blood using Ficoll-Paque density gradient centrifugation. Trizol reagent was used to extract total RNA, and RNA quality was then checked on an Agilent 2100 Bioanalyzer. With respect to this clonotype: What this receptor recognizes is not known. Base quality data are lacking; no much larger clone is found one base away.

The germline V gene gives CDR1 as ENHRY and CDR2 as SYGVKD. The junction carries 15 bases between V and J, which are trimmed by 6 bases and 3 bases respectively. The cysteine opens and the phenylalanine closes a CDR3 of 14 amino acids. Only CDR3 DNA remains: 42 bases, in frame from the first base. The sequence was collected from a man younger than 45 with Graves' hyperthyroidism. The rearranged segments are TRBV10-3 and TRBJ2-7, with TRBD2 tentatively as D gene (5 bases match). The specimen sequenced was blood. The encoded CDR3 is CAIRDHRGGYEQYF. The sequenced DNA: TGTGCCATCAGAGACCACCGCGGAGGCTACGAGCAGTACTTC.